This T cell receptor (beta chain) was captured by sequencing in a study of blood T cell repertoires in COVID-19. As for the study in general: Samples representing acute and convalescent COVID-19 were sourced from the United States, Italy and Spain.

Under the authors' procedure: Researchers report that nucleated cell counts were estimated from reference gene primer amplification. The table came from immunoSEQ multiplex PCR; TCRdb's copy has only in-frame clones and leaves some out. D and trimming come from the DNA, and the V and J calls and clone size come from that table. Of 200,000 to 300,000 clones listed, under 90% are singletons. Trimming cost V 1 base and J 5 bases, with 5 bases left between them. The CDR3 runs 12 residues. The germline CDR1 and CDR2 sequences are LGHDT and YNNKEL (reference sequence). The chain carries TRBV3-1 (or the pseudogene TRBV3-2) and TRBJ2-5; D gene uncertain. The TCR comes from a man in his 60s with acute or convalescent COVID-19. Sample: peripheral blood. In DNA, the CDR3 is TGTGCCAGCAGCCAAGCTGCGGAGACCCAGTACTTC. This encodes CASSQAAETQYF.